The T cell receptor beta chain described here comes from a study of T cells in Graves' hyperthyroidism and ophthalmopathy. Trimming removed 1 base from V and 6 bases from J, with 15 bases in between. Germline V gives CDR1 GTSNPN, CDR2 SVGIG (reference sequence). The CDR3 extends over 14 amino acids. Researchers amplified the TCR beta CDR3 regions from RNA transcripts. An initial round of RT-PCR targeting the TCR CDR3 relied on the HTBI primer set. TCRdb analysed the multiplex PCR reads with MiXCR anew, one entry per CDR3 protein. The data contain approximately 210,000 distinct CDR3 sequences, approximately 17% of them seen just once; the ten biggest clones take up around 52%.

The J gene is TRBJ2-5, the V gene TRBV30; D perhaps matches TRBD2 (6 bases). The sequenced sample consisted of blood. This TCR came from a man aged 50-59 years with Graves' hyperthyroidism. The CDR3 loop reads CAWSEAWGRQTQYF. CDR3 nucleotide sequence: TGTGCCTGGAGTGAGGCCTGGGGGAGGCAGACCCAGTACTTC.